These 11 T cell receptor beta chains were all obtained from the same sample, sequenced in a study of response to subunit inactivated influenza vaccine. TCRdb itself ran the RT-PCR reads through MiXCR, one entry per CDR3 protein. This table has about 650,000 distinct CDR3 sequences, less than 15% appearing once. Sequencing used PBMCs from blood, obtained roughly 15 days before vaccination. The receptor source for this set is a man aged 50-60 years who received an inactivated influenza vaccine.

This chain uses TRBV5-6 with TRBJ1-2; 7 bases line up with TRBD1. The V gene end was trimmed by 3 bases and the J gene end by 2 bases; junction bases not matched to a gene: 4. The germline gives CDR1 SGHDT, CDR2 YYEEEE. There are 14 residues in the CDR3. Here the CDR3 reads CASSWGQMNYGYTF. The CDR3, as DNA: TGTGCCAGCAGCTGGGGACAGATGAACTATGGCTACACCTTC. Filled out from reference TRBV5-6 and TRBJ1-2, the complete variable domain reads DAGVTQSPTHLIKTRGQQVTLRCSPKSGHDTVSWYQQALGQGPQFIFQYYEEEERQRGNFPDRFSGHQFPNYSSELNVNALLLGDSALYLCASSWGQMNYGYTFGSGTRLTVV.

This clonotype was counted between two and nine times. The rearrangement uses TRBV2 and TRBJ2-1, with TRBD1 matching over 8 bases. Per germline, CDR1 SNHLY and CDR2 FYNNEI. Trimming removed 5 bases from V and 2 bases from J; junction bases left unmatched: 2. The length of the CDR3 is 14 residues. CDR3 region: CASSRQGPYNEQFF. The DNA of the CDR3 is TGTGCCAGCAGTAGACAGGGGCCCTACAATGAGCAGTTCTTC. Together with reference TRBV2 and TRBJ2-1, the CDR3 gives the full variable domain: EPEVTQTPSHQVTQMGQEVILRCVPISNHLYFYWYRQILGQKVEFLVSFYNNEISEKSEIFDDQFSVERPDGSNFTLKIRSTKLEDSAMYFCASSRQGPYNEQFFGPGTRLTVL.

This clonotype was observed a few times. V and J are TRBV24-1 and TRBJ2-1; D may be TRBD1 or TRBD2 (6 bases each). Per germline, CDR1 KGHDR and CDR2 SFDVKD. Deletions cut 3 bases from V and 8 bases from J, with 19 bases between. The CDR3 has 16 amino acids. CDR3 DNA: TGTGCCACCAGTGATGAATGGGGGGCGGAAGTCGATGAGCAGTTCTTC. This gives the protein CATSDEWGAEVDEQFF.

The chain couples TRBV23-1 to TRBJ2-7; possible D gene TRBD1, 5 bases. TRBV23-1 is an ORF; its function is uncertain. The CDR3 length is 15 residues. V lost 4 bases and J 2 bases, leaving 15 bases between the germline ends. CDR3 sequence: CASSPRQGCPYEQYF. Here the CDR3 DNA reads TGCGCCAGCAGTCCCCGGCAGGGTTGCCCCTACGAGCAGTACTTC.

This chain connects TRBV7-9 to TRBJ2-7; D remains unclear. Trimming cost V 5 bases and J 3 bases, with 8 bases left between them. This CDR3 is built from 12 residues. The germline CDR1 and CDR2 sequences are SEHNR and FQNEAQ (reference sequence). DNA of the CDR3: TGTGCCAGCAGCGTAGGGTACTACGAGCAGTACTTC. Amino acid sequence: CASSVGYYEQYF.

This clonotype has ten or more counts. V and J are TRBV20-1 and TRBJ1-1; 7 nucleotides match TRBD1. The CDR3 extends over 10 amino acids. The V and J ends lost 8 bases and 5 bases, in that order; junction bases with no gene match: 2. Germline V gene lookup returns CDR1 DFQATT and CDR2 SNEGSKA (reference sequence). Here the CDR3 DNA reads TGCAGTCCACAGGGGACTGAAGCTTTCTTT. This translates into CSPQGTEAFF.

This clonotype was seen only a few times. The gene calls are TRBV30 and TRBJ1-2; 10 bases fit TRBD1. The length of the CDR3 is 14 residues. The V gene end was trimmed by 3 bases and the J gene end by 4 bases; junction bases not matched to a gene: 5. Germline V gene data show CDR1 as GTSNPN and CDR2 as SVGIG (reference sequence). In DNA, the CDR3 is TGTGCCTGGAGCCCCGGGACAGGGGCCTATGGCTACACCTTC. It specifies CAWSPGTGAYGYTF. The entire variable domain, with the rest obtained from reference TRBV30 and TRBJ1-2, is as follows: SQTIHQWPATLVQPVGSPLSLECTVEGTSNPNLYWYRQAAGRGLQLLFYSVGIGQISSEVPQNLSASRPQDRQFILSSKKLLLSDSGFYLCAWSPGTGAYGYTFGSGTRLTVV.

This sequence joins TRBV12-3 or TRBV12-4 and TRBJ1-1; D possibly corresponds to TRBD1 (5 bases). The CDR3 contains 14 residues. V lost 7 bases and J lost 4, with 16 bases in between. CDR3 DNA: TGTGCCAGCAAGCTCATGGGGGGAAGCACTGAAGCTTTCTTT. This codes for CASKLMGGSTEAFF.

This rearrangement joins TRBV20-1 to TRBJ1-3; a possible D gene is TRBD1 (6 bases). The CDR3 runs to 13 residues. Trimming cost V 6 bases and J 4 bases, with 13 bases left between them. CDR1 is DFQATT and CDR2 is SNEGSKA in the germline V gene (reference sequence). Written as DNA, the CDR3 is TGCAGTGCCCACAGGGCCTCCGGAAACACCATATATTTT. Translating gives CSAHRASGNTIYF.

This clonotype was detected only a few times. The gene calls are TRBV19 and TRBJ2-6; possibly TRBD1 for D (5 bases). Trimming removed 7 bases from V and 1 base from J, with 14 bases in between. This CDR3 comprises 16 residues. Per the germline V gene, CDR1 is LNHDA and CDR2 is SQIVND (reference sequence). CDR3 loop: CASTNPRVSGANVLTF. The CDR3 DNA is TGTGCCAGTACTAACCCCAGGGTATCTGGGGCCAACGTCCTGACTTTC.

This clonotype was counted between two and nine times. The genes are TRBV28 and TRBJ2-5; tentative D call: TRBD2 (6 bases). CDR3 size: 16 residues. From germline, CDR1 is MDHEN and CDR2 SYDVKM. Trimming stripped 7 bases from V and 2 bases from J, with 20 bases between. The CDR3: CASTPGRLGGQETQYF. As DNA, the CDR3 is TGTGCCAGCACTCCCGGGCGCCTTGGGGGGCAAGAGACCCAGTACTTC.